This T cell receptor (beta chain) was obtained from a study of shared clonotypes between healthy human individuals. Study-wide results and caveats: Genetic and exposure-history diversity was limited by the small donor number.

With respect to this clone: Its antigen is as yet unknown.

The V and J ends lost 1 base and 1 base respectively, with 9 bases between them. The CDR3 covers 14 residues. Germline V gives CDR1 SQVTM, CDR2 ANQGSEA. The repertoire was sequenced with immunoSEQ multiplex PCR; TCRdb's copy has only in-frame clones and lacks some. Among over 950,000 clones listed, 77% were seen once. This rearrangement joins TRBV29-1 to TRBJ2-3, with D tentatively TRBD1 or TRBD2 (6 bases each). Sequenced material: memory CD4+ T cells from PBMCs. Subset reported: CD45RA-negative fraction. This clonotype originated in a man aged 18 to 30 in good health. Some clones in this sample may be carry-over from other donors' samples. CDR3 loop: CSVEGGAGTDTQYF. The CDR3 coding sequence is TGCAGCGTTGAAGGGGGGGCAGGCACAGATACGCAGTATTTT.